One sample yielded the 28 T cell receptor beta chains listed below, sequenced in a study of cytomegalovirus exposure and HLA in healthy donors. PCR amplification relied on 60 Vbeta primers (plus 13 Jbeta primers). Sequenced by immunoSEQ multiplex PCR; TCRdb stores in-frame clones only, minus some. The repertoire holds 140,000 to 150,000 clones, with roughly 80% as singletons. Sequencing was carried out using PBMCs. Receptors were obtained from a woman between 40 and 50 years old in good health and CMV-seropositive.

V gene TRBV9 combines with J gene TRBJ1-2, with D maybe TRBD1 (5 bases). V lost 4 bases and J lost 4, with 8 bases in between. This CDR3 has 12 residues. Germline CDR1 and CDR2: SGDLS and YYNGEE. The CDR3 DNA is TGTGCCAGCAGCCGCGACAGCTATGGCTACACCTTC. It is translated as CASSRDSYGYTF.

This chain connects TRBV28 to TRBJ1-2; no reliable D call. V was trimmed by 3 bases and J by 2 bases, leaving 7 bases between them. Germline V gene data show CDR1 as MDHEN and CDR2 as SYDVKM. The CDR3 has 13 amino acids. This CDR3 is CASSFVRNYGYTF. The CDR3, as DNA: TGTGCCAGCAGTTTTGTGAGGAACTATGGCTACACCTTC.

V usage is TRBV11-1 and J usage is TRBJ2-2, with 8 positions matching TRBD1. The CDR3 sequence is 15 residues long. The germline gives CDR1 SGHAT, CDR2 FQDESV (reference sequence). V shed 7 bases and J 4 bases; nucleotides not matched to a gene: 8. CDR3 DNA: TGTGCCAGCACCCGGCAGGGGGCCGGCACCGGGGAGCTGTTTTTT. As protein: CASTRQGAGTGELFF.

The J gene is TRBJ2-1, the V gene TRBV6-6; 8 bases fit TRBD2. J gave up 6 bases and V 8 bases, and 6 bases lay outside the gene matches. This CDR3 spans 13 amino acids. The germline CDR1 and CDR2 sequences are MNHNY and SVGAGI (reference sequence). CDR3 sequence reads: CASCDGGANEQFF. DNA for the CDR3: TGTGCCAGCTGTGACGGGGGGGCCAATGAGCAGTTCTTC.

The chain combines TRBV4-1 with TRBJ2-1; TRBD2 might be the D (5 bases). V lost 0 bases and J 10 bases, leaving 10 bases between the germline ends. The V gene's germline CDR1 is MGHRA and CDR2 YSYEKL. This CDR3 spans 13 amino acids. The CDR3 sequence is CASSQDQDWEQFF. The CDR3 bases are TGCGCCAGCAGCCAAGATCAGGACTGGGAGCAGTTCTTC.

This rearrangement joins TRBV4-2 to TRBJ1-2; no reliable D call. The CDR3 is 14 amino acids. With 0 bases removed from V and 8 bases from J, the gap between germline ends came to 13 bases. In germline, CDR1 is LGHNA, CDR2 YNFKEQ. The CDR3 protein is CASSQDTLSGGYTF. CDR3 coding DNA: TGTGCCAGCAGCCAAGATACGCTTTCGGGGGGCTACACCTTC.

The chain has TRBV5-4 and TRBJ2-5; 16 bases are a match to TRBD2. Per germline, CDR1 SGHNT and CDR2 YYREEE (reference sequence). The V segment lost 3 bases and the J segment 7 bases; nucleotides outside the gene matches: 6. This CDR3 is built from 16 residues. In DNA, the CDR3 is TGTGCCAGCAGCTGGGCCGGGACTAGCGGGGGGGGGACCCAGTACTTC. It specifies CASSWAGTSGGGTQYF. Variable domain in full (rest from reference TRBV5-4 and TRBJ2-5): ETGVTQSPTHLIKTRGQQVTLRCSSQSGHNTVSWYQQALGQGPQFIFQYYREEENGRGNFPPRFSGLQFPNYSSELNVNALELDDSALYLCASSWAGTSGGGTQYFGPGTRLLVL.

The rearrangement links TRBV7-3 to TRBJ1-2; TRBD1 aligns across 8 bases. CDR1 is SGHTA and CDR2 is FQGTGA in the germline V gene. The CDR3 has 16 residues. J gave up 7 bases and V 1 base, and 11 bases lay outside the gene matches. The chain's CDR3 is CASSLRKGQGAGGYTF. The CDR3 nucleotides read TGTGCCAGCAGCTTAAGGAAGGGCCAGGGGGCAGGTGGCTACACCTTC.

This clone was recorded only once. The rearrangement joins TRBV6-5 to TRBJ2-7, with 10 bases matching TRBD2. Germline CDR1 is MNHEY and CDR2 is SVGAGI. The junction had 5 bases not matched to a gene; V was cut back by 6 bases and J by 0 bases. There are 15 residues in the CDR3. The chain's CDR3 is CASSPSGGASYEQYF. CDR3 DNA sequence: TGTGCCAGCAGCCCTAGCGGGGGAGCCTCCTACGAGCAGTACTTC.

The J gene is TRBJ2-1, the V gene TRBV20-1; TRBD2 matches at 7 bases. Germline CDR1 DFQATT, CDR2 SNEGSKA (reference sequence). V gave up 6 bases and J gave up 10 bases; unmatched junction bases: 6. CDR3 length equals 11 residues. For the CDR3, the DNA is TGCAGTGCGGAGCGGGGTAGGGAGCAGTTCTTC. Translated, it gives CSAERGREQFF.

CDR3 sequence (DNA): TGTGCCAGCAGTGTCCAGGGTTGGGCGCCTGGAAACACCATATATTTT. Translation: CASSVQGWAPGNTIYF. The rearrangement links TRBV27 to TRBJ1-3, with D perhaps TRBD1 (5 bases). The CDR3 has 16 amino acids. The V gene's germline CDR1 is MNHEY and CDR2 SMNVEV (reference sequence). Trimming cost V 5 bases and J 2 bases, with 16 bases left between them.

The rearrangement joins TRBV6-5 to TRBJ2-2; 8 bases are a match to TRBD2. CDR1 MNHEY and CDR2 SVGAGI come from the germline V gene. CDR3 length equals 15 residues. V lost 3 bases and J lost 2; bases outside the gene matches: 2. CDR3 protein: CASSYAGGNTGELFF. CDR3 nucleotide sequence: TGTGCCAGCAGTTATGCGGGGGGCAACACCGGGGAGCTGTTTTTT.

The rearrangement uses TRBV10-3 and TRBJ2-3, with 7 bases aligning to TRBD2. The CDR3 spans 17 residues. V trimming: 2 bases; J trimming: 2 bases; junction bases outside the gene matches: 10. Germline V gene data show CDR1 as ENHRY and CDR2 as SYGVKD. Here the CDR3 DNA reads TGTGCCATCAGTGAGGGCTTTTCCAGCGGGGTCACAGATACGCAGTATTTT. This codes for CAISEGFSSGVTDTQYF.

The chain carries TRBV5-6 and TRBJ1-2, with 11 bases matching TRBD1. After removal of 4 bases from V and 7 bases from J, the junction contained 3 bases not matched to a gene. This CDR3 has 13 residues. Germline lookup yields CDR1 SGHDT and CDR2 YYEEEE. CDR3 bases: TGTGCCAGCAGCGTCGGGACAGGGGGTGGCTACACCTTC. This codes for CASSVGTGGGYTF. Combining the CDR3 with reference TRBV5-6 and TRBJ1-2 gives the whole variable domain DAGVTQSPTHLIKTRGQQVTLRCSPKSGHDTVSWYQQALGQGPQFIFQYYEEEERQRGNFPDRFSGHQFPNYSSELNVNALLLGDSALYLCASSVGTGGGYTFGSGTRLTVV.

The V gene is TRBV11-2, the J gene TRBJ1-3; tentative D call: TRBD1 (5 bases). CDR3 length: 14 amino acids. V lost 5 bases to trimming and J lost 0 bases, with 8 bases between them. Germline V gives CDR1 SGHAT, CDR2 FQNNGV. The DNA of the CDR3 is TGTGCCAGCAGCCCAGGGAACTCTGGAAACACCATATATTTT. The encoded protein is CASSPGNSGNTIYF. The whole variable domain, filled in from reference TRBV11-2 and TRBJ1-3, reads EAGVAQSPRYKIIEKRQSVAFWCNPISGHATLYWYQQILGQGPKLLIQFQNNGVVDDSQLPKDRFSAERLKGVDSTLKIQPAKLEDSAVYLCASSPGNSGNTIYFGEGSWLTVV.

This chain connects TRBV13 to TRBJ2-2; no clear D gene. V shed 3 bases and J shed 6 bases, with 11 bases lying between them. In germline, CDR1 is PRHDT, CDR2 FYEKMQ (reference sequence). There are 14 residues in the CDR3. As DNA, the CDR3 is TGTGCCAGCAGCTTTACCCCCAGCGCCGGGGAGCTGTTTTTT. Its protein product is CASSFTPSAGELFF.

This clone was detected a few times. The V gene is TRBV19, the J gene TRBJ1-1; TRBD1 agrees at 7 bases. Germline CDR1 LNHDA, CDR2 SQIVND (reference sequence). This CDR3 comprises 15 residues. Trimming took 5 bases from V and 2 from J; bases not matched to a gene: 8. Here the CDR3 reads CASSSGGHFNTEAFF. The CDR3 DNA follows: TGTGCCAGTAGTTCAGGGGGTCACTTTAACACTGAAGCTTTCTTT.

The CDR3 spells CASSLQTGYEQYF. The CDR3 DNA reads TGTGCCAGCTCACTCCAGACAGGCTACGAGCAGTACTTC. This chain uses TRBV18 with TRBJ2-7, with D possibly TRBD1 on 6 matching bases. This CDR3 spans 13 amino acids. CDR1 is KGHSH, CDR2 LQKENI, per germline. Trimming took 4 bases from V and 3 from J, leaving 10 bases between them.

The chain uses TRBV9 and TRBJ2-2, with 8 bases that match TRBD2. Trimming cost V 0 bases and J 3 bases; bases outside gene matches: 4. Germline CDR1 and CDR2: SGDLS and YYNGEE. This CDR3 spans 16 amino acids. CDR3 DNA: TGTGCCAGCAGCGTAGATGTGACTAGCGACACCGGGGAGCTGTTTTTT. Encoded protein: CASSVDVTSDTGELFF.

This clone was observed a single time. This rearrangement joins TRBV25-1 to TRBJ2-6; the match to TRBD1 covers 9 bases. J was trimmed by 2 bases and V by 4 bases; bases with no gene match: 6. This CDR3 is built from 17 residues. The V gene's germline CDR1 is MGHDK and CDR2 SYGVNS. The CDR3 protein is CASSGPTGGPGANVLTF. The CDR3 DNA sequence: TGTGCCAGCAGTGGCCCGACAGGGGGGCCTGGGGCCAACGTCCTGACTTTC.

This chain's CDR3 is CASSLLLGTDTQYF. Here the CDR3 DNA reads TGTGCCAGCAGCTTATTACTAGGCACAGATACGCAGTATTTT. The chain carries TRBV7-3 and TRBJ2-3; tentatively, D is TRBD2 (5 bases). V was shortened by 2 bases and J by 1 base, with 7 bases between the two germline ends. Germline V gene sequence: CDR1 SGHTA, CDR2 FQGTGA. This CDR3 has 14 residues.

The V and J genes are TRBV18 and TRBJ2-1, with 11 bases lining up with TRBD2. The J segment lost 4 bases and the V segment lost 4 bases, leaving 3 bases of the junction unmatched. Germline V gives CDR1 KGHSH, CDR2 LQKENI. The CDR3 totals 15 residues. CDR3 in amino acids: CASSQLAGVYNEQFF. CDR3 sequence (DNA): TGTGCCAGCTCACAACTAGCGGGGGTTTACAATGAGCAGTTCTTC.

As concerns this clone: At one of its ends the junction is not consistent with the germline gene, which may arise from a read error. The chain has TRBV2 and TRBJ2-7, with D perhaps matching TRBD2 (7 bases). The germline CDR1 and CDR2 sequences are SNHLY and FYNNEI. This CDR3 spans 13 amino acids. In DNA form, the CDR3 reads TGTGCCAGCAATCATAAGGGGGGGAAGGCGCTGAACTTC. It translates to CASNHKGGKALNF.

This clone appeared a single time. This chain connects TRBV5-6 to TRBJ2-2; D is perhaps TRBD2 (6 bases). The CDR3 loop spans 16 amino acids. Trimming pared 4 bases from V and 0 bases from J, leaving 13 bases between. Germline CDR1 SGHDT, CDR2 YYEEEE. CDR3 DNA sequence: TGTGCCAGCAGCCTAAGGGGAGGCGCGAACACCGGGGAGCTGTTTTTT. Amino acid sequence: CASSLRGGANTGELFF.

This sequence joins TRBV28 and TRBJ1-5, with TRBD1 matching 10 bases. Germline CDR1 and CDR2: MDHEN and SYDVKM. The CDR3 loop spans 16 amino acids. V dropped 7 bases and J dropped 5; count of bases not matched to a gene: 11. For the CDR3, the DNA is TGTGCCAGCACCCCAGCCCTAGGGACAGGGGATCAGCCCCAGCATTTT. Its protein is CASTPALGTGDQPQHF.

V is TRBV9 and J is TRBJ2-2; possible D gene TRBD2, 5 bases. The CDR3 consists of 12 residues. Trimming removed 0 bases at V and 14 bases at J, with 11 bases between. The V gene's germline CDR1 is SGDLS and CDR2 YYNGEE. The DNA for the CDR3 is TGTGCCAGCAGCGTAGGACGGGGTGACCTGTTTTTT. It codes for CASSVGRGDLFF. The entire variable domain, with the rest obtained from reference TRBV9 and TRBJ2-2, is as follows: DSGVTQTPKHLITATGQRVTLRCSPRSGDLSVYWYQQSLDQGLQFLIQYYNGEERAKGNILERFSAQQFPDLHSELNLSSLELGDSALYFCASSVGRGDLFFGEGSRLTVL.

The J gene is TRBJ1-3, the V gene TRBV11-2; possibly TRBD1 for D (6 bases). This CDR3 is 15 amino acids long. CDR1 is SGHAT and CDR2 is FQNNGV in the germline V gene. With 0 bases removed from V and 4 bases from J, the gap between germline ends came to 10 bases. The CDR3 DNA reads as TGTGCCAGCAGCTTAGATACAGGGCGGGGAAACACCATATATTTT. It translates to CASSLDTGRGNTIYF.

This clone was counted only a few times. The chain has TRBV2 and TRBJ1-2; 7 bases fit TRBD1. CDR1 SNHLY and CDR2 FYNNEI come from the germline V gene. The CDR3 length is 14 residues. V was pared by 4 bases and J by 8 bases, with 10 bases of the junction left unmatched. CDR3 nucleotide sequence: TGTGCCAGCAGTGGACAGGGCCCTGGAGGGGGCTACACCTTC. This codes for CASSGQGPGGGYTF.